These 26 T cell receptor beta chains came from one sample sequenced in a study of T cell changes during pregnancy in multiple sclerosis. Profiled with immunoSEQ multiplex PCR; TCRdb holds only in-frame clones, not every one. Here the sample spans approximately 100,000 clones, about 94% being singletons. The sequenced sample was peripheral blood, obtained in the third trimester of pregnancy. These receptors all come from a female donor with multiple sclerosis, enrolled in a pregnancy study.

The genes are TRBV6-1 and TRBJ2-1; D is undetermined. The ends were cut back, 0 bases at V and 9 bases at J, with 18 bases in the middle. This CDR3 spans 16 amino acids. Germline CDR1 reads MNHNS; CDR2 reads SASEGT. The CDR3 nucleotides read TGTGCCAGCAGTGAAGCCTCGGTAGGAACTCAGGTTGAGCAGTTCTTC. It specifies CASSEASVGTQVEQFF.

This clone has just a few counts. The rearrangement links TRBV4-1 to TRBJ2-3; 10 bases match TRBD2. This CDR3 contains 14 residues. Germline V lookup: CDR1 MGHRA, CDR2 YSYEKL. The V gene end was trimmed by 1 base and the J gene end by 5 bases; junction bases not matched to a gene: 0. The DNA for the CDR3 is TGCGCCAGCAGCCAAGGACTAGCGGGAGATACGCAGTATTTT. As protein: CASSQGLAGDTQYF.

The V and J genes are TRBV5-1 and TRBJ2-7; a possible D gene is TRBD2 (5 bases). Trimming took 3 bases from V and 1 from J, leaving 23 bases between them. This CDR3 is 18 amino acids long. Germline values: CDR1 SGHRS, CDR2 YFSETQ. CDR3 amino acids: CASSSGSSTRFWSYEQYF. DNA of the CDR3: TGCGCCAGCAGCTCGGGGAGCTCCACTAGATTTTGGTCCTACGAGCAGTACTTC.

CDR3 DNA sequence: TGTGCCAGCAGTTTCAGGCTGGGTGACGACGAGCAGTACTTC. Its translation is CASSFRLGDDEQYF. The genes are TRBV28 and TRBJ2-7; D remains unclear. Trimming took 3 bases from V and 5 from J, leaving 14 bases between them. The CDR3 extends over 14 amino acids. Looked up from germline, CDR1 is MDHEN and CDR2 is SYDVKM. The whole variable domain, remainder taken from reference TRBV28 and TRBJ2-7, is DVKVTQSSRYLVKRTGEKVFLECVQDMDHENMFWYRQDPGLGLRLIYFSYDVKMKEKGDIPEGYSVSREKKERFSLILESASTNQTSMYLCASSFRLGDDEQYFGPGTRLTVT.

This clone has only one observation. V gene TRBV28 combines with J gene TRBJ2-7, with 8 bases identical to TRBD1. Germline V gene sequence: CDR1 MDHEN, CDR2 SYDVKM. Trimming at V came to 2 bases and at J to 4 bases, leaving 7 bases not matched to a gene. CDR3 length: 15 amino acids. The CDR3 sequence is CASSLRTGKIYEQYF. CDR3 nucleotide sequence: TGTGCCAGCAGTTTAAGGACAGGGAAGATTTACGAGCAGTACTTC.

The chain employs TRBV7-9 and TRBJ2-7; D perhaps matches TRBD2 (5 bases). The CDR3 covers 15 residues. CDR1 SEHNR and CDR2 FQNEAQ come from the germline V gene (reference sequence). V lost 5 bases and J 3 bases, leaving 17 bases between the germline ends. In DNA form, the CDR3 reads TGTGCCAGCAGCACCCCCGAGGACTGGAACTACGAGCAGTACTTC. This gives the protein CASSTPEDWNYEQYF.

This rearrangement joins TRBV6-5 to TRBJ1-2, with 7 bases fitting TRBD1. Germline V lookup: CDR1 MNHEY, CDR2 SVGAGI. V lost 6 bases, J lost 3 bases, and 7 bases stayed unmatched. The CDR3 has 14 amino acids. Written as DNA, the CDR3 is TGTGCCAGCAGAGAGATAGGGACAGACTATGGCTACACCTTC. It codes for CASREIGTDYGYTF.

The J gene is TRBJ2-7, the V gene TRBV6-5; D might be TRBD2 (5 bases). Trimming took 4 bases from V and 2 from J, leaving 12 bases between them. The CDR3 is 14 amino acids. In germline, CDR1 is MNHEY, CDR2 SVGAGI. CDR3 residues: CASSFQRSPYEQYF. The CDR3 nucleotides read TGTGCCAGCAGTTTCCAGCGGAGCCCCTACGAGCAGTACTTC.

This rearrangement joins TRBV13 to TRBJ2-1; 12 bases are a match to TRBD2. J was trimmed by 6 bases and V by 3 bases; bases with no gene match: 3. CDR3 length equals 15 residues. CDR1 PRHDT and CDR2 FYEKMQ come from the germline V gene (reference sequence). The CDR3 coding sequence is TGTGCCAGCAGCTTGGTACTAGCGGGAGGCAATGAGCAGTTCTTC. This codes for CASSLVLAGGNEQFF. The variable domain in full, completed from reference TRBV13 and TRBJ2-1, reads AAGVIQSPRHLIKEKRETATLKCYPIPRHDTVYWYQQGPGQDPQFLISFYEKMQSDKGSIPDRFSAQQFSDYHSELNMSSLELGDSALYFCASSLVLAGGNEQFFGPGTRLTVL.

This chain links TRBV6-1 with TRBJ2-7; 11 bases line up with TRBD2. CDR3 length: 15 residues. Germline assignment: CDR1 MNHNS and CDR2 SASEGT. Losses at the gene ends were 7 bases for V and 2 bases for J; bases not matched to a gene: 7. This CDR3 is CASNKGTSGTYEQYF. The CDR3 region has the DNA TGTGCCAGCAACAAAGGGACTAGCGGAACCTACGAGCAGTACTTC.

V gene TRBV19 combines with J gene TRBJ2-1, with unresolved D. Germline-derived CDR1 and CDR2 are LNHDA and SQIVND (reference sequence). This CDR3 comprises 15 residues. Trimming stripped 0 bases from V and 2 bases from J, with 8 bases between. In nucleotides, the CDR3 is TGTGCCAGTAGTATAGAGTATTTTACCTACAATGAGCAGTTCTTC. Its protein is CASSIEYFTYNEQFF.

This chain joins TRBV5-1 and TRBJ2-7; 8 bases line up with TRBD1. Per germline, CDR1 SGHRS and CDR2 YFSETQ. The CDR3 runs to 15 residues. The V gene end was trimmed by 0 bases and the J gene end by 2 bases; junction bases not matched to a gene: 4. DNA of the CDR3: TGCGCCAGCAGCTTGGGGACAGGGAGACCCTACGAGCAGTACTTC. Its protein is CASSLGTGRPYEQYF.

CDR3 amino acids: CASSPRLAGGIGNEQFF. CDR3 nucleotide sequence: TGTGCCAGCAGTCCTCGACTAGCGGGAGGGATCGGCAATGAGCAGTTCTTC. This chain links TRBV27 with TRBJ2-1; 14 bases fit TRBD2. This CDR3 comprises 17 residues. Germline CDR1 MNHEY, CDR2 SMNVEV (reference sequence). The trim removed 5 bases at V and 6 bases at J, leaving 9 bases unmatched.

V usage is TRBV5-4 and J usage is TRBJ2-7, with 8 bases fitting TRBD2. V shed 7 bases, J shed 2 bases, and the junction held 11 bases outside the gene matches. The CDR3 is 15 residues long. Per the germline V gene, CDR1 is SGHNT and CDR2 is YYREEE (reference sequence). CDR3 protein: CASQPGAGGPYEQYF. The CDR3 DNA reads TGTGCCAGCCAACCCGGGGCGGGAGGTCCCTACGAGCAGTACTTC.

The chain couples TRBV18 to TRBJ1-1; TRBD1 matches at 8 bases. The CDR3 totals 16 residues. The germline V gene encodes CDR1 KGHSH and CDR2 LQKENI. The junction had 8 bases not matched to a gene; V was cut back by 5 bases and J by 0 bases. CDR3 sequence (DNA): TGTGCCAGCTCAACTGACAGGGGTAAAGTGAACACTGAAGCTTTCTTT. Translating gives CASSTDRGKVNTEAFF.

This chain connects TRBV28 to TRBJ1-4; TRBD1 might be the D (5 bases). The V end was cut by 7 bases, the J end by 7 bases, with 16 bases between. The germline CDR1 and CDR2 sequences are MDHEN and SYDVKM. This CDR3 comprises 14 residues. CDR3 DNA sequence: TGTGCCAGCACCAGAAAGGGGCCAGGTGAAAAACTGTTTTTT. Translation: CASTRKGPGEKLFF.

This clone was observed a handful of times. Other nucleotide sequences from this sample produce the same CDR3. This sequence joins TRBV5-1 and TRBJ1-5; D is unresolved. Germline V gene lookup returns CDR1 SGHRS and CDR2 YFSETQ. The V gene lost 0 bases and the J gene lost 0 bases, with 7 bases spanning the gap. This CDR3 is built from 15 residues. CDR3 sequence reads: CASSLDSYSNQPQHF. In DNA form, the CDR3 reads TGCGCCAGCAGCTTGGACAGTTATAGCAATCAGCCCCAGCATTTT.

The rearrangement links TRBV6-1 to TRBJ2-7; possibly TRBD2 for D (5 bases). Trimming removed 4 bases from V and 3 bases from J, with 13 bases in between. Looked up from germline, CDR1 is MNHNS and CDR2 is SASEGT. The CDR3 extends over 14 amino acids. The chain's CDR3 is CASSGTLRGYEQYF. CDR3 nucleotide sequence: TGTGCCAGCAGTGGGACCCTCCGGGGCTACGAGCAGTACTTC.

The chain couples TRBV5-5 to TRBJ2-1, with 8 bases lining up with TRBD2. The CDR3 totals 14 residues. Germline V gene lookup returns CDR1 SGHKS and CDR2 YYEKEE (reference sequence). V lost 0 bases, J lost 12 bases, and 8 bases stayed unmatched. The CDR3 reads CASSLEGTSKLQFF. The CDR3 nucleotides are TGTGCCAGCAGCTTGGAAGGGACTAGTAAGTTGCAGTTCTTC.

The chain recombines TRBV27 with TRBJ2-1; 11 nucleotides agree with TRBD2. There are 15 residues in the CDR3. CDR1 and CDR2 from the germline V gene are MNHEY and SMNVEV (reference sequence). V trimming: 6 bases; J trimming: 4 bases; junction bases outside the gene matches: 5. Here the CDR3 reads CASSPRLAGYNEQFF. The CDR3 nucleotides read TGTGCCAGCAGCCCTAGACTAGCGGGATACAATGAGCAGTTCTTC.

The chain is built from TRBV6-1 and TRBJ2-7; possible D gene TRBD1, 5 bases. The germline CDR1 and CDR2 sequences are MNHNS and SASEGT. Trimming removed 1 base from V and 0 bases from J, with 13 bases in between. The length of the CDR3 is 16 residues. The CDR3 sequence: CASSEVLDTDSYEQYF. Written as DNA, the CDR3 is TGTGCCAGCAGTGAAGTGTTGGACACCGACTCCTACGAGCAGTACTTC.

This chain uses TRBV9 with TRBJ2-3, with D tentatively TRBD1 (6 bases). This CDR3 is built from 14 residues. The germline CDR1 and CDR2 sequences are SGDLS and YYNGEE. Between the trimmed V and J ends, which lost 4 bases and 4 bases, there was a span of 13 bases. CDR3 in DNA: TGTGCCAGCAGCTACAGGGCGTTACCAGATACGCAGTATTTT. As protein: CASSYRALPDTQYF.

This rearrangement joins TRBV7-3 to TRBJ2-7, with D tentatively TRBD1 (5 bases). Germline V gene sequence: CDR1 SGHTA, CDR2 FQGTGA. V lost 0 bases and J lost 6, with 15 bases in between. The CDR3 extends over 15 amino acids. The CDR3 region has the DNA TGTGCCAGCAGCTTAACAGGGGCCCCACTGCCCGAGCAGTACTTC. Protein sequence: CASSLTGAPLPEQYF.

CDR3 protein: CASSTPGTYEQYF. The DNA of the CDR3 is TGTGCCAGCAGTACCCCGGGAACCTACGAGCAGTACTTC. The J gene is TRBJ2-7, the V gene TRBV28, with D possibly TRBD2 on 5 matching bases. Germline values: CDR1 MDHEN, CDR2 SYDVKM. Trimming took off 5 bases at V and 2 bases at J, with 10 bases between the two ends. The CDR3 loop spans 13 amino acids.

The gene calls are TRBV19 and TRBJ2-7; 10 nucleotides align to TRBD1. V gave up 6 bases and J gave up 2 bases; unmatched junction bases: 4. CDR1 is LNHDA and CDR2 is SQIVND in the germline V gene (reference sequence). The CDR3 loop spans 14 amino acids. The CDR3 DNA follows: TGTGCCAGTAGCCCGGGACAGGGGACCTACGAGCAGTACTTC. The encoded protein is CASSPGQGTYEQYF.

The CDR3 sequence is CASSQGGTSTDTQYF. CDR3 nucleotides: TGTGCCAGCAGCCAGGGCGGGACCTCCACAGATACGCAGTATTTT. The rearrangement links TRBV4-2 to TRBJ2-3; TRBD2 might be the D (6 bases). The length of the CDR3 is 15 residues. The germline V gene has CDR1 LGHNA and CDR2 YNFKEQ. V dropped 3 bases and J dropped 2 bases, with 12 bases sitting between them.